This T cell receptor beta chain comes out of a study of OX40 agonist ivuxolimab in advanced cancers. Study as a whole: Eligibility admitted prior anti-PD-1, anti-PD-L1 or anti-CTLA-4 therapy; 35% to 40% had some.

Whole-study results and caveats: Fewer expanded clones were found on average in CD4+ than in CD8+ T cells.

This clone came up once. Its target is unknown. Profiled with immunoSEQ multiplex PCR; TCRdb holds only in-frame clones, not every one. Of 40,000 to 55,000 clones in the sample, around 90% were seen once. Germline V gene sequence: CDR1 SEHNR, CDR2 FQNEAQ (reference sequence). The CDR3 is 15 amino acids. The germline V and J ends were trimmed by 0 bases and 6 bases, with 13 bases remaining between them. The material sequenced was CD4+ or CD8+ T cells sorted from blood, taken in a trial of the OX40 agonist ivuxolimab. The clonotype was recovered from an adult with an advanced solid tumor such as melanoma, head and neck, liver or kidney cancer. The chain joins TRBV7-9 to TRBJ2-3, with D unresolved. The CDR3 is CASSLAARSSDTQYF. In DNA, the CDR3 is TGTGCCAGCAGCTTAGCAGCCAGAAGTTCTGATACGCAGTATTTT.